This TCR beta chain comes out of a study of blood T cells in healthy people across ages. This clonotype turned up a few times. A second roughly 7 to 12 cycle PCR used barcoded and J-beta primers. TCRdb reprocessed the 5' RACE reads with MiXCR, giving one entry per CDR3 protein. The sample lists 1.5 million to 2 million distinct CDR3 sequences, about 49% occurring once. Germline V lookup: CDR1 SGDLS, CDR2 YYNGEE. The CDR3 is 17 residues long. Trimming stripped 4 bases from V and 5 bases from J, with 23 bases between. This TCR was sampled from a middle-aged woman in good health. Sequencing was performed on blood. The chain has TRBV9 and TRBJ2-3, with D possibly matching TRBD2 (5 bases). CDR3 nucleotides: TGTGCCAGCAGCTTCCCTATAAGTGGCGTCGCGGGAGATACGCAGTATTTT. Amino acids: CASSFPISGVAGDTQYF.